This TCR beta chain appears in the sequencing data of a study of T cells in Graves' hyperthyroidism and ophthalmopathy. This clonotype was seen only a few times. Its antigen is currently unknown. RNA transcripts provided the source from which TCR beta CDR3 regions were amplified. The HTBI primer set was used in a first-round RT-PCR of the TCR CDR3. One entry per CDR3 protein, called by TCRdb with MiXCR from the multiplex PCR reads. The sample consists of approximately 400,000 distinct CDR3 sequences, roughly 20% of them appearing once. Between the trimmed V and J ends, which lost 2 bases and 1 base, there was a span of 15 bases. This CDR3 has 16 amino acids. Germline lookup yields CDR1 SGHKS and CDR2 YYEKEE (reference sequence). Points from the study as a whole: It was a median around 6 months before onset that the model predicted ophthalmopathy. Within blood appeared most thyroid clonotypes that had expanded above 0.001.

PBMCs stemmed from less than 13 ml fresh peripheral blood. The chain employs TRBV5-5 and TRBJ1-1; D is unclear. The specimen was blood. The receptor was derived from a man aged 18 to 35 with Graves' ophthalmopathy. The DNA of the CDR3 is TGTGCCAGCAGCTTCGGGCAGGCGATTAAGAACACTGAAGCTTTCTTT. As protein: CASSFGQAIKNTEAFF.